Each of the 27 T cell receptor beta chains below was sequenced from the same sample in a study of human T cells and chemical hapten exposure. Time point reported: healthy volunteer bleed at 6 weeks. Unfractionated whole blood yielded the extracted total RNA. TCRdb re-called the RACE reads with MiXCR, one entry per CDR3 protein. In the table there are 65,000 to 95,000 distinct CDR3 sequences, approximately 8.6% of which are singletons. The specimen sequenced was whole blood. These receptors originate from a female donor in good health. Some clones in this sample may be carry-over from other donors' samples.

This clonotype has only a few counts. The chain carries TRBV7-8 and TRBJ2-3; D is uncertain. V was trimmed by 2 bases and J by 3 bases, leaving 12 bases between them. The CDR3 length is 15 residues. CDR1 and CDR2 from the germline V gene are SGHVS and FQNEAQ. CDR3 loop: CASSLSGARTDTQYF. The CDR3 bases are TGTGCCAGCAGCTTATCTGGAGCTAGGACAGATACGCAGTATTTT.

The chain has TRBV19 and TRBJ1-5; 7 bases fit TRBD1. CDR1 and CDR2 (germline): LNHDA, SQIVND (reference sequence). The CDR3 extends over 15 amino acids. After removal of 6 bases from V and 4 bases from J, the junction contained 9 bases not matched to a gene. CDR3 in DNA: TGTGCCAGTAGCGCAGGGGGAGTATGGAATCAGCCCCAGCATTTT. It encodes CASSAGGVWNQPQHF.

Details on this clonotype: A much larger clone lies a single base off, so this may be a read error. The CDR3 is CSARDQNRGREHLHF. CDR3 in DNA: TGCAGTGCTAGAGATCAGAACAGGGGAAGAGAACACCTCCACTTT. V gene TRBV20-1 combines with J gene TRBJ1-6, with 7 bases fitting TRBD1. Germline CDR1 is DFQATT and CDR2 is SNEGSKA (reference sequence). The ends lost 0 bases at V and 15 bases at J; junction bases unmatched: 14. CDR3 length: 15 residues.

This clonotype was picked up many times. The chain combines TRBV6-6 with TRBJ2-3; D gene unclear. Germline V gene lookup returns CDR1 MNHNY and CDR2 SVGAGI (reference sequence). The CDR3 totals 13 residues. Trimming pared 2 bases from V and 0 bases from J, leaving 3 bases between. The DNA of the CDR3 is TGTGCCAGCAGTTACGTCAGCACAGATACGCAGTATTTT. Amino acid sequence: CASSYVSTDTQYF.

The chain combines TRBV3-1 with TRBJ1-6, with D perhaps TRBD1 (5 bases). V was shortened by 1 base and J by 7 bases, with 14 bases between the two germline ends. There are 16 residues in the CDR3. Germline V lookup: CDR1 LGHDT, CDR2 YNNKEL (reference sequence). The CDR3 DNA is TGTGCCAGCAGCCAAGCCGCAGGGATGCGAAATTCACCCCTCCACTTT. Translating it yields CASSQAAGMRNSPLHF.

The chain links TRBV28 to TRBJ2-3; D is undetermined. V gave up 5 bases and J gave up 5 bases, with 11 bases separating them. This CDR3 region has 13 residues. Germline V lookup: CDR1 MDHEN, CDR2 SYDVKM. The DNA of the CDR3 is TGTGCCAGCAGTCTTCTGGTAGGAGATACGCAGTATTTT. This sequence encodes CASSLLVGDTQYF.

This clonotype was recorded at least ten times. The CDR3 sequence is CASSSQGDYGYTF. As DNA, the CDR3 is TGTGCCAGCAGTTCACAGGGGGACTATGGCTACACCTTC. The V gene is TRBV6-1, the J gene TRBJ1-2; 8 bases are a match to TRBD1. This CDR3 is 13 amino acids long. Germline-derived CDR1 and CDR2 are MNHNS and SASEGT. After removal of 5 bases from V and 3 bases from J, the junction contained 2 bases not matched to a gene.

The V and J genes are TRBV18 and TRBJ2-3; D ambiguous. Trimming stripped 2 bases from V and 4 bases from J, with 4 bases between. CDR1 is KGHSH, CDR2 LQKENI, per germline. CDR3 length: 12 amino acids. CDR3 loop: CASSPEADTQYF. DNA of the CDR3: TGTGCCAGCTCACCAGAGGCAGATACGCAGTATTTT.

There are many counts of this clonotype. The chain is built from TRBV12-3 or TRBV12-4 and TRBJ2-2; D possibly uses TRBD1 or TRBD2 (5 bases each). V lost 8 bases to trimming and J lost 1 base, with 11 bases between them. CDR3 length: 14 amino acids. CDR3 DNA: TGTGCCAGCCGCACTAGGGGGAACACCGGGGAGCTGTTTTTT. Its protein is CASRTRGNTGELFF.

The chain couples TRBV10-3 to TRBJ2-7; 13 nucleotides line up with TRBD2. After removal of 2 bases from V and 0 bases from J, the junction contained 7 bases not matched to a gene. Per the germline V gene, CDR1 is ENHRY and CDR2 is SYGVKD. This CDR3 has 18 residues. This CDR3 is CAISEGLAGASTSYEQYF. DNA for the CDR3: TGTGCCATCAGTGAGGGACTAGCGGGGGCCTCAACCTCCTACGAGCAGTACTTC.

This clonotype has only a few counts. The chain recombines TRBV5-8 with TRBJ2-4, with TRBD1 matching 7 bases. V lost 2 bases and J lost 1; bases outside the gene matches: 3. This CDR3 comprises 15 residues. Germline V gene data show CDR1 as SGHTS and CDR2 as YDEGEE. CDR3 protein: CASSFDRAAKNIQYF. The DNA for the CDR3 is TGTGCCAGCAGCTTCGACAGGGCGGCCAAAAACATTCAGTACTTC.

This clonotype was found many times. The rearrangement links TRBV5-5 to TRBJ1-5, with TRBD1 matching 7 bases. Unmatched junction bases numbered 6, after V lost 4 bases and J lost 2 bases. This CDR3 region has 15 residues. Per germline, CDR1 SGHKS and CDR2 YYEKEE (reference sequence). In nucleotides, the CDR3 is TGTGCCAGCAGCATCGGACAGGTGGGCAATCAGCCCCAGCATTTT. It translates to CASSIGQVGNQPQHF.

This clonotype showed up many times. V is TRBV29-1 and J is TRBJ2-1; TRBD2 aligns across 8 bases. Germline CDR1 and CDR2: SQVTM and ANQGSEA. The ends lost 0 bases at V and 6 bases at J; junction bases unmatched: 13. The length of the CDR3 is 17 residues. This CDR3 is CSVEDLNPGGQVNEQFF. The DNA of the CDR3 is TGCAGCGTTGAAGATCTCAACCCGGGGGGGCAGGTCAATGAGCAGTTCTTC.

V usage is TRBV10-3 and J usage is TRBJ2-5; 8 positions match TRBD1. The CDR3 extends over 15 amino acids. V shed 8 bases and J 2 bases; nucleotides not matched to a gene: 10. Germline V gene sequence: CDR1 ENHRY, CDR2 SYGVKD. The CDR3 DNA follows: TGTGCCATCGGAGAGCCTTGGACAGGGCAAGAGACCCAGTACTTC. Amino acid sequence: CAIGEPWTGQETQYF.

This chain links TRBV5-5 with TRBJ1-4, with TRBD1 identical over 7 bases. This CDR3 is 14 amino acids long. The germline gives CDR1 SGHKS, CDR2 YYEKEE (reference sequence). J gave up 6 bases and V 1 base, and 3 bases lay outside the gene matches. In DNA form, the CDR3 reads TGTGCCAGCAGCTTGAACAGGGGATATGAAAAACTGTTTTTT. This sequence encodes CASSLNRGYEKLFF.

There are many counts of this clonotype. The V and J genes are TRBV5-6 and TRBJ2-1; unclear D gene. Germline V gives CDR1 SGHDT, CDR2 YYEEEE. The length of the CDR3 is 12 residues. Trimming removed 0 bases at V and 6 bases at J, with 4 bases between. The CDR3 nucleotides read TGTGCCAGCAGCTTGGCTCTCAATGAGCAGTTCTTC. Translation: CASSLALNEQFF.

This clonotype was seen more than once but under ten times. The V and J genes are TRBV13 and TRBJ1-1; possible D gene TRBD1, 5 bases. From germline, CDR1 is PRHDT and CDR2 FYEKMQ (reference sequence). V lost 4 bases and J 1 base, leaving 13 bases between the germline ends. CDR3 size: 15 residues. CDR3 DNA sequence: TGTGCCAGCAGCTCGCCTGTGACAGAGAACACTGAAGCTTTCTTT. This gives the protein CASSSPVTENTEAFF.

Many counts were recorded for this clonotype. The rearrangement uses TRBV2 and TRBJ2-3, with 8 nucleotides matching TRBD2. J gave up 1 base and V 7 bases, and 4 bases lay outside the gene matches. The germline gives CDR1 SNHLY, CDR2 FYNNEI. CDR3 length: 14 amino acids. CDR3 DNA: TGTGCCAGCACGGCGGGAGGCCGCACAGATACGCAGTATTTT. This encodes CASTAGGRTDTQYF. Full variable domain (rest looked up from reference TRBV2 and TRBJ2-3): EPEVTQTPSHQVTQMGQEVILRCVPISNHLYFYWYRQILGQKVEFLVSFYNNEISEKSEIFDDQFSVERPDGSNFTLKIRSTKLEDSAMYFCASTAGGRTDTQYFGPGTRLTVL.

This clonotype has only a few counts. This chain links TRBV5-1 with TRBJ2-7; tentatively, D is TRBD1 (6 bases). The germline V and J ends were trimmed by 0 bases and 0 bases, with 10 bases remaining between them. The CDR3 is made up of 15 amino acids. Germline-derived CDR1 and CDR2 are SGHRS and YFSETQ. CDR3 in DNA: TGCGCCAGCAGCTTGGCGTCAGGGGTCTCCTACGAGCAGTACTTC. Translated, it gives CASSLASGVSYEQYF.

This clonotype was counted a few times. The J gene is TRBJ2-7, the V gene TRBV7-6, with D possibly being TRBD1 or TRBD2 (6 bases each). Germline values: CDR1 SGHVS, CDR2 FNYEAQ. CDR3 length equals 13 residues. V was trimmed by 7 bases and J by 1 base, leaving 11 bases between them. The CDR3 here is CASTRGQSYEQYF. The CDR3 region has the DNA TGTGCCAGCACTCGGGGGCAGTCCTACGAGCAGTACTTC.

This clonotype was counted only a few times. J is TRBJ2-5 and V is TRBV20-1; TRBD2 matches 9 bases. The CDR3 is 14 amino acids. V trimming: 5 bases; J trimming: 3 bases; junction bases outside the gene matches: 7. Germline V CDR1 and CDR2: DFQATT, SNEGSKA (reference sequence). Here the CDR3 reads CSARSERGEETQYF. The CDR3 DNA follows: TGCAGTGCTCGATCAGAGCGGGGGGAAGAGACCCAGTACTTC.

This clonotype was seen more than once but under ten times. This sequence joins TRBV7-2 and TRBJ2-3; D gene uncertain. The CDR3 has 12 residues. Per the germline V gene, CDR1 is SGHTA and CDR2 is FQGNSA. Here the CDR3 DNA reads TGTGCTCCAATCAGTCCAACAGATACGCAGTATTTT. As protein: CAPISPTDTQYF.

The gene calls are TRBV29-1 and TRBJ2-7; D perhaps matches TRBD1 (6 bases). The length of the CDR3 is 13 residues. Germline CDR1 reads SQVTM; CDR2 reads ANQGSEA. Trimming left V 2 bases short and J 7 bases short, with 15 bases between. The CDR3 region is CSVEPGDVGEQYF. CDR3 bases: TGCAGCGTTGAACCAGGGGACGTGGGTGAGCAGTACTTC.

In nucleotides, the CDR3 is TGCAGCGTTGAGGGCAGCAATATGAACACTGAAGCTTTCTTT. It codes for CSVEGSNMNTEAFF. The chain combines TRBV29-1 with TRBJ1-1; D ambiguous. CDR1 and CDR2 (germline): SQVTM, ANQGSEA. Trimming pared 3 bases from V and 0 bases from J, leaving 11 bases between. This CDR3 comprises 14 residues.

CDR3 in amino acids: CSCREDTGELFF. The CDR3 DNA reads TGCAGTTGCCGCGAAGACACCGGGGAGCTGTTTTTT. The chain couples TRBV20-1 to TRBJ2-2; no definite D call. The CDR3 is made up of 12 amino acids. Germline CDR1 DFQATT, CDR2 SNEGSKA (reference sequence). V was cut by 8 bases and J by 3 bases, with 10 bases left in between.

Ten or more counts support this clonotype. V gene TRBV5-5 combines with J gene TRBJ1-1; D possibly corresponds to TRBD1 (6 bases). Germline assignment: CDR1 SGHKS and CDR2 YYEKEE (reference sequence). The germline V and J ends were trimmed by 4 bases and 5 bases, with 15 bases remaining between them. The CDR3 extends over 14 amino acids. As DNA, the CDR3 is TGTGCCAGCAGCGCGCTACAGGGCCGGACTGAAGCTTTCTTT. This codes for CASSALQGRTEAFF.

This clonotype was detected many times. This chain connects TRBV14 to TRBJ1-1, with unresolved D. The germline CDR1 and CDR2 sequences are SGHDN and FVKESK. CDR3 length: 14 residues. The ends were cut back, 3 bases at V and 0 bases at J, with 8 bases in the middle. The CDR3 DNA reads TGTGCCAGCAGCCACCTAAATATGAACACTGAAGCTTTCTTT. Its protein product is CASSHLNMNTEAFF.